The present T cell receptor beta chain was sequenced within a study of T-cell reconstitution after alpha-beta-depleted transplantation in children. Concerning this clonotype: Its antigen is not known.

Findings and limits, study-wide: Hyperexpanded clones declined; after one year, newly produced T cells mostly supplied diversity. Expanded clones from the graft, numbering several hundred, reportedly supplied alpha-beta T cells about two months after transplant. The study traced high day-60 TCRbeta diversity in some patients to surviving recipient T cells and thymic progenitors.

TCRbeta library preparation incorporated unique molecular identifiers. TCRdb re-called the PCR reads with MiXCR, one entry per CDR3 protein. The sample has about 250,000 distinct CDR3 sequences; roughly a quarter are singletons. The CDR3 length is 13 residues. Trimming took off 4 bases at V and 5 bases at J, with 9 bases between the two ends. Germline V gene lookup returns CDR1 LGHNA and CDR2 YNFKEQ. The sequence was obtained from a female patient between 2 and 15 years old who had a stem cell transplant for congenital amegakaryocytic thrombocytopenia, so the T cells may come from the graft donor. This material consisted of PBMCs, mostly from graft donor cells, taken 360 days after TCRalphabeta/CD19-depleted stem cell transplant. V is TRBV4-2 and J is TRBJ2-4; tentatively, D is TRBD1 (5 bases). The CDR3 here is CASSLRTQNIQYF. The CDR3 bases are TGTGCCAGCAGCCTGCGGACACAAAACATTCAGTACTTC.